This paragraph reports one TCR beta chain. Deletions cut 9 bases from V and 1 base from J, with 6 bases between. Germline V gene lookup returns CDR1 SEHNR and CDR2 FQNEAQ (reference sequence). The CDR3 is made up of 12 amino acids. This entry is derived from a study of blood T cell repertoires in COVID-19. Only in-frame clones appear in the TCRdb table, and some are missing; sequencing was by immunoSEQ multiplex PCR. Of a few hundred thousand clones in the sample, about 87% were seen once. The sequenced sample consisted of peripheral blood. The J gene is TRBJ2-2, the V gene TRBV7-9; D remains ambiguous. The sequence derives from a woman between 65 and 79 years old with COVID-19, enrolled during active disease. CDR3: CARQVNTGELFF. The DNA for the CDR3 is TGTGCCAGGCAGGTGAACACCGGGGAGCTGTTTTTT.